Presented here are 29 T cell receptor beta chains from one specimen sequenced in a study of T cell repertoires in cytomegalovirus infection (dated by TCRdb to about 2019). Sequencing instrument: Illumina HiSeq 1500. Through fastp at Q25 and MiXCR, TCRdb rebuilt clones from the public reads, retaining in-frame beta chains. Entries that share a CDR3 protein sequence are merged under the most common genes and DNA. The sample table shows approximately 400,000 distinct CDR3 sequences, and 31% are seen once. The ten largest clonotypes hold roughly 13% of the sample. The material sequenced was PBMCs. The receptors derive from a human donor in good health (CMV status not recorded). Some clones in this sample may be carry-over from other donors' samples.

The chain has TRBV12-3 or TRBV12-4 and TRBJ2-7; TRBD1 aligns across 8 bases. J lost 0 bases, V lost 4 bases, and 2 bases had no gene match. The CDR3 has 14 amino acids. In DNA, the CDR3 is TGTGCCAGCAGTTGGACAGGGTCCTCCTACGAGCAGTACTTC. Encoded protein: CASSWTGSSYEQYF.

With respect to this clonotype: A read error is possible here, since a much larger clone lies one base away. Because the CDR3 is missing its conserved closing phenylalanine or tryptophan, this is likely a read error. The J gene is TRBJ2-7, the V gene TRBV7-2; possible D gene TRBD1, 6 bases. From germline, CDR1 is SGHTA and CDR2 FQGNSA. This CDR3 is 15 amino acids long. Trimming removed 1 base at V and 5 bases at J, with 15 bases between. In nucleotides, the CDR3 is TGTGCCAGCAGCTTAGGTGTGGCAGGGGCGCACGAGCAGTACTTA. Amino acid sequence: CASSLGVAGAHEQYL.

J is TRBJ2-3 and V is TRBV2; 7 bases are a match to TRBD1. Trimming at V came to 4 bases and at J to 3 bases, leaving 4 bases not matched to a gene. Germline V gives CDR1 SNHLY, CDR2 FYNNEI. The CDR3 is 14 amino acids. The CDR3 DNA follows: TGTGCCAGCAGTGCCGGACAGGAGACAGATACGCAGTATTTT. It yields the protein CASSAGQETDTQYF.

This clonotype was seen at least ten times. CDR3 amino acids: CATQGATDTQYF. In DNA form, the CDR3 reads TGTGCCACACAGGGGGCAACAGATACGCAGTATTTT. The chain is built from TRBV10-3 and TRBJ2-3; 9 bases map to TRBD1. The CDR3 spans 12 residues. In germline, CDR1 is ENHRY, CDR2 SYGVKD. V lost 10 bases and J lost 3; bases outside the gene matches: 2.

This clonotype was counted only a few times. This chain uses TRBV13 with TRBJ1-6; D not resolved. Trimming left V 1 base short and J 13 bases short, with 14 bases between. The CDR3 totals 14 residues. CDR1 is PRHDT and CDR2 is FYEKMQ in the germline V gene (reference sequence). The CDR3 sequence is CASSLDSRKTPLHF. In DNA form, the CDR3 reads TGTGCCAGCAGCTTAGACAGCCGCAAGACTCCCCTCCACTTT.

The V gene is TRBV4-2, the J gene TRBJ1-2; 7 bases match TRBD1. J gave up 0 bases and V 2 bases, and 3 bases lay outside the gene matches. The CDR3 sequence is 15 residues long. CDR1 and CDR2 (germline): LGHNA, YNFKEQ. This CDR3 is CASSQPGTANYGYTF. The CDR3 coding sequence is TGTGCCAGCAGCCAACCGGGGACAGCTAACTATGGCTACACCTTC.

The rearrangement uses TRBV18 and TRBJ1-1; D is ambiguous. Trimming took off 2 bases at V and 5 bases at J, with 12 bases between the two ends. The CDR3 has 14 amino acids. Germline assignment: CDR1 KGHSH and CDR2 LQKENI. The CDR3 nucleotides are TGTGCCAGCTCACCAACGGCAGATAATACTGAAGCTTTCTTT. Protein: CASSPTADNTEAFF.

This clonotype occurred once. The chain recombines TRBV4-1 with TRBJ2-3, with no clear D. This CDR3 contains 15 residues. The germline V gene encodes CDR1 MGHRA and CDR2 YSYEKL. The V end lost 1 base, the J end lost 3 bases, and 11 bases lay between the germline ends. CDR3 sequence: CASSQAGPSTDTQYF. For the CDR3, the DNA is TGCGCCAGCAGCCAAGCGGGCCCCTCAACAGATACGCAGTATTTT.

A word on this clonotype: This may arise from a read error, as a much more abundant clone is one base away. The gene calls are TRBV7-2 and TRBJ2-1; D may be TRBD2 (7 bases). Trimming stripped 4 bases from V and 4 bases from J, with 14 bases between. Per the germline V gene, CDR1 is SGHTA and CDR2 is FQGNSA. The CDR3 runs 15 residues. CDR3 loop: CASSSQGLPYNEQFF. The CDR3 DNA sequence: TGTGCCAGCAGCTCACAGGGACTACCGTACAATGAGCAGTTCTTC.

In this sample, this clonotype turned up a few times. The chain has TRBV12-3 or TRBV12-4 and TRBJ1-3, with a weak D call TRBD1 (5 bases). V was clipped by 7 bases and J by 4 bases, with 14 bases between them. The CDR3 is 14 residues long. The CDR3 loop is CASTYGAAGNTIYF. CDR3 coding DNA: TGTGCCAGCACCTATGGGGCTGCGGGAAACACCATATATTTT.

This clonotype showed up many times. The rearrangement joins TRBV7-2 to TRBJ1-4; D possibly corresponds to TRBD1 (6 bases). V shed 2 bases and J shed 8 bases, with 12 bases lying between them. The CDR3 has 14 amino acids. Germline CDR1 SGHTA, CDR2 FQGNSA. DNA for the CDR3: TGTGCCAGCAGCTTATATACAGGGCGGGAAAAACTGTTTTTT. Protein sequence: CASSLYTGREKLFF.

This clonotype was seen more than once but under ten times. This chain connects TRBV14 to TRBJ1-2, with unresolved D. V was trimmed by 1 base and J by 3 bases, leaving 15 bases between them. This CDR3 is 16 amino acids long. Germline-derived CDR1 and CDR2 are SGHDN and FVKESK. For the CDR3, the DNA is TGTGCCAGCAGCCAAGTCAGTTTCCCGGAATACTATGGCTACACCTTC. This encodes CASSQVSFPEYYGYTF.

This clonotype was detected many times. The J gene is TRBJ2-1, the V gene TRBV7-2; D uncertain. The CDR3 consists of 15 residues. The germline gives CDR1 SGHTA, CDR2 FQGNSA. V dropped 2 bases and J dropped 4 bases, with 12 bases sitting between them. The CDR3 reads CASSLNVNRYNEQFF. CDR3 DNA sequence: TGTGCCAGCAGCTTAAATGTGAACAGATACAATGAGCAGTTCTTC.

The V and J genes are TRBV28 and TRBJ2-1; 7 bases fit TRBD2. Germline V lookup: CDR1 MDHEN, CDR2 SYDVKM. Trimming cost V 5 bases and J 7 bases; bases outside gene matches: 8. This CDR3 has 14 amino acids. The CDR3, as DNA: TGTGCCAGCAGTCAGCGGGGTGGGGGTAATGAGCAGTTCTTC. Its translation is CASSQRGGGNEQFF. Together with reference TRBV28 and TRBJ2-1, the CDR3 gives the full variable domain: DVKVTQSSRYLVKRTGEKVFLECVQDMDHENMFWYRQDPGLGLRLIYFSYDVKMKEKGDIPEGYSVSREKKERFSLILESASTNQTSMYLCASSQRGGGNEQFFGPGTRLTVL.

This clonotype was observed a handful of times. The chain recombines TRBV29-1 with TRBJ2-3; perhaps TRBD2 as D (6 bases). V lost 7 bases, J lost 1 base, and 12 bases lay in between. CDR3 size: 13 residues. In germline, CDR1 is SQVTM, CDR2 ANQGSEA. As DNA, the CDR3 is TGCAGCGCCCGGGGGATGGGCACAGATACGCAGTATTTT. Translating it yields CSARGMGTDTQYF.

This clonotype was found many times. The chain joins TRBV7-2 to TRBJ2-7, with D maybe TRBD1 (6 bases). The CDR3 spans 14 residues. The germline gives CDR1 SGHTA, CDR2 FQGNSA. V was clipped by 1 base and J by 3 bases, with 10 bases between them. The CDR3 loop reads CASSLVGQLYEQYF. CDR3 sequence (DNA): TGTGCCAGCAGCTTAGTTGGACAGCTCTACGAGCAGTACTTC.

As to this clonotype: A much larger clone lies one base from this, so it may be a read error. The genes are TRBV7-9 and TRBJ2-3; TRBD2 matches at 10 bases. The CDR3 contains 15 residues. The V gene's germline CDR1 is SEHNR and CDR2 FQNEAQ (reference sequence). CDR3 amino acids: CANSATSGAQGTQYF. The CDR3 bases are TGTGCCAACAGCGCCACTAGCGGGGCCCAAGGTACGCAGTATTTT.

A few counts support this clonotype. V is TRBV2 and J is TRBJ2-5, with D tentatively TRBD2 (6 bases). Trimming cost V 6 bases and J 4 bases, with 9 bases left between them. The germline V gene encodes CDR1 SNHLY and CDR2 FYNNEI. The CDR3 runs to 12 residues. The CDR3 sequence: CASSWDSETQYF. In nucleotides, the CDR3 is TGTGCCAGCAGCTGGGACTCAGAGACCCAGTACTTC.

For the CDR3, the DNA is TGTGCCAGCAGTCCCATCTTGGCGGGCGGGACCCAAAATCAGCCCCAGCATTTT. Translated: CASSPILAGGTQNQPQHF. The chain has TRBV6-2 or TRBV6-3 and TRBJ1-5, with D possibly matching TRBD1 (5 bases). CDR1 is MNHEY, CDR2 SVGEGT, per germline. The CDR3 covers 18 residues. V lost 5 bases and J lost 4, with 24 bases in between.

The chain has TRBV19 and TRBJ2-5; D is perhaps TRBD2 (5 bases). Trimming removed 5 bases at V and 2 bases at J, with 9 bases between. From germline, CDR1 is LNHDA and CDR2 SQIVND (reference sequence). The CDR3 is 13 residues long. The CDR3 DNA is TGTGCCAGTAGTGAGGGTAGGCAAGAGACCCAGTACTTC. Translating gives CASSEGRQETQYF.

The chain recombines TRBV6-6 with TRBJ2-7; 9 nucleotides align to TRBD2. After removal of 5 bases from V and 0 bases from J, the junction contained 8 bases not matched to a gene. The germline CDR1 and CDR2 sequences are MNHNY and SVGAGI (reference sequence). CDR3 length: 16 residues. The CDR3: CASSSSGGHSSYEQYF. The DNA for the CDR3 is TGTGCCAGCAGTAGTAGCGGGGGACACAGCTCCTACGAGCAGTACTTC.

The J gene is TRBJ1-1, the V gene TRBV19; the D is unclear. Trimming cost V 0 bases and J 2 bases, with 10 bases left between them. The CDR3 is 15 residues long. Germline CDR1 LNHDA, CDR2 SQIVND (reference sequence). The CDR3 here is CASSIELGRNTEAFF. The CDR3 nucleotides are TGTGCCAGTAGTATAGAGTTGGGGAGAAACACTGAAGCTTTCTTT.

The chain is built from TRBV15 and TRBJ2-4; 10 positions agree with TRBD1. CDR1 and CDR2 from the germline V gene are LNHNV and YYDKDF (reference sequence). V gave up 1 base and J gave up 7 bases; unmatched junction bases: 7. The CDR3 is 16 amino acids. CDR3 region: CATSRVGGTGVNIQYF. The CDR3 region has the DNA TGTGCCACCAGCAGAGTTGGTGGGACAGGGGTTAACATTCAGTACTTC.

CDR3 amino acids: CASSSPGQPRGYTF. The DNA for the CDR3 is TGTGCCAGCAGTTCTCCGGGACAGCCTCGCGGCTACACCTTC. V gene TRBV28 combines with J gene TRBJ1-2, with 7 positions matching TRBD1. The CDR3 consists of 14 residues. CDR1 and CDR2 (germline): MDHEN, SYDVKM. Unmatched junction bases numbered 10, after V lost 4 bases and J lost 8 bases.

This clonotype was observed a few times. The chain is built from TRBV7-2 and TRBJ2-2; D not resolved. Trimming pared 1 base from V and 2 bases from J, leaving 11 bases between. This CDR3 contains 16 residues. The germline V gene encodes CDR1 SGHTA and CDR2 FQGNSA. The CDR3 coding sequence is TGTGCCAGCAGCTTAGGAGTGGCATCAAACACCGGGGAGCTGTTTTTT. This gives the protein CASSLGVASNTGELFF.

The gene calls are TRBV2 and TRBJ2-1; TRBD2 aligns across 11 bases. The CDR3 is made up of 19 amino acids. V lost 9 bases and J lost 4; bases outside the gene matches: 20. Germline assignment: CDR1 SNHLY and CDR2 FYNNEI. CDR3 bases: TGTGCCAGACCCTCCGGCGGAGGGCTAGCGGGGGGCCAATACAATGAGCAGTTCTTC. It specifies CARPSGGGLAGGQYNEQFF.

The chain links TRBV19 to TRBJ2-5, with unresolved D. V was trimmed by 7 bases and J by 1 base, leaving 7 bases between them. This CDR3 has 12 amino acids. Per the germline V gene, CDR1 is LNHDA and CDR2 is SQIVND (reference sequence). The CDR3 DNA follows: TGTGCCAGTAAGGGCGCCCAAGAGACCCAGTACTTC. As protein: CASKGAQETQYF.

This chain connects TRBV19 to TRBJ1-1, with TRBD1 as a possible D gene (6 bases). The CDR3 contains 14 residues. V lost 4 bases, J lost 2 bases, and 11 bases lay in between. CDR1 LNHDA and CDR2 SQIVND come from the germline V gene (reference sequence). This CDR3 is CASSTKQGNTEAFF. In DNA form, the CDR3 reads TGTGCCAGTAGTACCAAACAGGGAAACACTGAAGCTTTCTTT.

This clonotype has a single count. This chain uses TRBV6-5 with TRBJ1-6, with D uncertain. Germline CDR1 is MNHEY and CDR2 is SVGAGI. The CDR3 is made up of 15 amino acids. Trimming pared 8 bases from V and 5 bases from J, leaving 16 bases between. Here the CDR3 DNA reads TGTGCCAGCGGTTCGGCTCTTAGCAATAATTCACCCCTCCACTTT. Amino acid sequence: CASGSALSNNSPLHF.